The 25 T cell receptor beta chains reported below all come from one sample, sequenced in a study of T cell responses to AZD1222 COVID-19 vaccine. Using immunoSEQ multiplex PCR, the repertoire was profiled, and TCRdb retains in-frame clones only, with some absent. Altogether around 100,000 clones are present, 70% to 90% being singletons, with the ten largest covering roughly a fifth. The sequencing used peripheral blood, collected on day 0 of AZD1222 vaccination. The receptors stem from an adult in good health.

The chain employs TRBV7-9 and TRBJ2-5, with a weak D call TRBD2 (6 bases). Between the trimmed V and J ends, which lost 3 bases and 4 bases, there was a span of 18 bases. Looked up from germline, CDR1 is SEHNR and CDR2 is FQNEAQ (reference sequence). The CDR3 sequence is 16 residues long. Written as DNA, the CDR3 is TGTGCCAGCAGCTTGTACGGGGGAGATGATGGAGAGACCCAGTACTTC. It codes for CASSLYGGDDGETQYF.

The chain couples TRBV13 to TRBJ2-7; 7 positions match TRBD1. Looked up from germline, CDR1 is PRHDT and CDR2 is FYEKMQ (reference sequence). The CDR3 is 14 amino acids. V shed 5 bases, J shed 0 bases, and the junction held 4 bases outside the gene matches. CDR3 sequence reads: CASSRGQISYEQYF. The CDR3 DNA is TGTGCCAGCAGCCGGGGACAGATCTCCTACGAGCAGTACTTC.

This chain joins TRBV12-3 or TRBV12-4 and TRBJ1-5; D is unresolved. V shed 5 bases and J shed 8 bases, with 13 bases lying between them. The CDR3 consists of 13 residues. The CDR3: CASSPLEEEPQHF. CDR3 bases: TGTGCCAGCAGTCCCCTCGAGGAAGAGCCCCAGCATTTT.

The genes are TRBV7-9 and TRBJ2-7, with D perhaps being TRBD1 or TRBD2 (5 bases each). Germline V gives CDR1 SEHNR, CDR2 FQNEAQ (reference sequence). V was shortened by 4 bases and J by 1 base, with 11 bases between the two germline ends. This CDR3 contains 14 residues. CDR3 region: CASSYRGESYEQYF. CDR3 sequence (DNA): TGTGCCAGCAGCTACCGAGGGGAGTCCTACGAGCAGTACTTC. Full variable domain (missing parts from reference TRBV7-9 and TRBJ2-7): DTGVSQNPRHKITKRGQNVTFRCDPISEHNRLYWYRQTLGQGPEFLTYFQNEAQLEKSRLLSDRFSAERPKGSFSTLEIQRTEQGDSAMYLCASSYRGESYEQYFGPGTRLTVT.

The gene calls are TRBV6-2 or TRBV6-3 and TRBJ1-1, with 8 bases matching TRBD1. V shed 5 bases, J shed 5 bases, and the junction held 4 bases outside the gene matches. From germline, CDR1 is MNHEY and CDR2 SVGEGT. CDR3 length equals 13 residues. The CDR3 region has the DNA TGTGCCAGCAGTAGACAGGGGCGGACTGAAGCTTTCTTT. It codes for CASSRQGRTEAFF.

This clone came up a few times. The rearrangement uses TRBV28 and TRBJ2-7, with 7 bases matching TRBD2. CDR1 MDHEN and CDR2 SYDVKM come from the germline V gene. V shed 10 bases, J shed 4 bases, and the junction held 4 bases outside the gene matches. The CDR3 runs 11 residues. The CDR3 sequence is CATFGGYEQYF. The CDR3 region has the DNA TGTGCCACTTTCGGGGGGTACGAGCAGTACTTC. Complete variable domain (other parts from reference TRBV28 and TRBJ2-7): DVKVTQSSRYLVKRTGEKVFLECVQDMDHENMFWYRQDPGLGLRLIYFSYDVKMKEKGDIPEGYSVSREKKERFSLILESASTNQTSMYLCATFGGYEQYFGPGTRLTVT.

The rearrangement uses TRBV14 and TRBJ1-3; no clear D gene. CDR1 and CDR2 (germline): SGHDN, FVKESK. The length of the CDR3 is 17 residues. V lost 3 bases and J 0 bases, leaving 15 bases between the germline ends. The CDR3 bases are TGTGCCAGCAGCCACCTAGGAAGGCTGACCTCTGGAAACACCATATATTTT. The encoded protein is CASSHLGRLTSGNTIYF.

The chain couples TRBV7-9 to TRBJ2-2, with D possibly being TRBD1 (5 bases). V lost 3 bases to trimming and J lost 6 bases, with 14 bases between them. CDR3 length equals 15 residues. In germline, CDR1 is SEHNR, CDR2 FQNEAQ (reference sequence). In DNA form, the CDR3 reads TGTGCCAGCAGCTTTTCCAGGGCCGGGTCCGGGGAGCTGTTTTTT. It specifies CASSFSRAGSGELFF.

The chain links TRBV3-1 (or the pseudogene TRBV3-2) to TRBJ2-7; 8 bases are a match to TRBD1. This CDR3 spans 13 amino acids. Germline V CDR1 and CDR2: LGHDT, YNNKEL (reference sequence). The V and J ends lost 2 bases and 8 bases, in that order; junction bases with no gene match: 5. The CDR3 DNA sequence: TGTGCCAGCAGCCAACCCGGGACAGGCAAGCAGTACTTC. The encoded protein is CASSQPGTGKQYF.

V gene TRBV11-2 combines with J gene TRBJ1-6; D perhaps matches TRBD1 (5 bases). The CDR3 consists of 16 residues. CDR1 and CDR2 from the germline V gene are SGHAT and FQNNGV. The V gene lost 0 bases and the J gene lost 2 bases, with 8 bases spanning the gap. The CDR3 region is CASSLEGGAYNSPLHF. The CDR3 coding sequence is TGTGCCAGCAGCTTAGAAGGAGGGGCCTATAATTCACCCCTCCACTTT.

V usage is TRBV19 and J usage is TRBJ1-1; 11 positions match TRBD1. Per the germline V gene, CDR1 is LNHDA and CDR2 is SQIVND (reference sequence). CDR3 size: 15 residues. Trimming cost V 3 bases and J 5 bases; bases outside gene matches: 5. CDR3 in amino acids: CASSIIGTGGTEAFF. Here the CDR3 DNA reads TGTGCCAGTAGTATTATTGGGACAGGGGGGACTGAAGCTTTCTTT.

V gene TRBV6-1 combines with J gene TRBJ1-4; the match to TRBD1 covers 9 bases. Trimming removed 6 bases from V and 2 bases from J; junction bases left unmatched: 1. The CDR3 has 14 amino acids. The germline V gene has CDR1 MNHNS and CDR2 SASEGT. The CDR3, as DNA: TGTGCCAGCAGACAGGGGGCCACTAATGAAAAACTGTTTTTT. As protein: CASRQGATNEKLFF.

This chain connects TRBV19 to TRBJ1-6; D is unclear. In germline, CDR1 is LNHDA, CDR2 SQIVND (reference sequence). The CDR3 loop spans 16 amino acids. With 1 base removed from V and 10 bases from J, the gap between germline ends came to 17 bases. The chain's CDR3 is CASSIVGETLTSPLHF. The CDR3 DNA sequence: TGTGCCAGTAGTATAGTGGGAGAGACCCTCACGTCACCCCTCCACTTT.

J is TRBJ2-7 and V is TRBV5-4, with 7 bases aligning to TRBD1. The CDR3 covers 13 residues. Losses at the gene ends were 1 base for V and 7 bases for J; bases not matched to a gene: 5. The V gene's germline CDR1 is SGHNT and CDR2 YYREEE (reference sequence). The CDR3 nucleotides read TGTGCCAGCAGCTTGCCCACAGGGGATGAGCAGTACTTC. This gives the protein CASSLPTGDEQYF. The full variable domain, completed using reference TRBV5-4 and TRBJ2-7, is ETGVTQSPTHLIKTRGQQVTLRCSSQSGHNTVSWYQQALGQGPQFIFQYYREEENGRGNFPPRFSGLQFPNYSSELNVNALELDDSALYLCASSLPTGDEQYFGPGTRLTVT.

This chain uses TRBV6-5 with TRBJ1-1, with 8 bases matching TRBD1. This CDR3 region has 15 residues. The ends lost 5 bases at V and 5 bases at J; junction bases unmatched: 10. CDR1 is MNHEY, CDR2 SVGAGI, per germline. The CDR3 region has the DNA TGTGCCAGCAGTCCAACCACGACAGGGGTGACTGAAGCTTTCTTT. This translates into CASSPTTTGVTEAFF.

The chain joins TRBV4-1 to TRBJ2-1; no clear D gene. V gave up 0 bases and J gave up 0 bases, with 9 bases separating them. The CDR3 is 16 amino acids. From germline, CDR1 is MGHRA and CDR2 YSYEKL. The CDR3 spells CASSQEEKDSYNEQFF. For the CDR3, the DNA is TGCGCCAGCAGCCAAGAAGAAAAGGACTCCTACAATGAGCAGTTCTTC.

The chain's CDR3 is CASSLDGYEQYF. The CDR3 nucleotides are TGCGCCAGCAGCTTGGACGGCTACGAGCAGTACTTC. The chain combines TRBV5-1 with TRBJ2-7; no firm D call. This CDR3 region has 12 residues. V was cut by 0 bases and J by 3 bases, with 4 bases left in between. Per the germline V gene, CDR1 is SGHRS and CDR2 is YFSETQ.

The V and J genes are TRBV11-3 and TRBJ2-5, with D possibly matching TRBD1 (6 bases). Trimming left V 5 bases short and J 5 bases short, with 12 bases between. Germline CDR1 is SGHNT and CDR2 is YENEEA. This CDR3 region has 13 residues. CDR3 DNA sequence: TGTGCCAGCAGCCAGGGGTTATCTGAGACCCAGTACTTC. This sequence encodes CASSQGLSETQYF.

This clone was observed a handful of times. The chain joins TRBV5-6 to TRBJ1-5; maybe TRBD1 (5 bases). Germline CDR1 and CDR2: SGHDT and YYEEEE. CDR3 size: 15 residues. The V end lost 4 bases, the J end lost 0 bases, and 11 bases lay between the germline ends. CDR3 loop: CASSRGWISNQPQHF. The DNA of the CDR3 is TGTGCCAGCAGCCGGGGGTGGATTAGCAATCAGCCCCAGCATTTT.

The J gene is TRBJ2-3, the V gene TRBV5-1; the match to TRBD2 covers 8 bases. This CDR3 is 12 amino acids long. CDR1 and CDR2 from the germline V gene are SGHRS and YFSETQ. The CDR3: CASGMGTDTQYF. As DNA, the CDR3 is TGCGCTAGCGGGATGGGCACAGATACGCAGTATTTT.

The genes are TRBV5-1 and TRBJ1-1; 7 bases line up with TRBD1. V lost 1 base to trimming and J lost 1 base; unmatched junction nucleotides: 1. From germline, CDR1 is SGHRS and CDR2 YFSETQ. There are 14 residues in the CDR3. DNA for the CDR3: TGCGCCAGCAGCTTGTGGACAGGGAACACTGAAGCTTTCTTT. The encoded protein is CASSLWTGNTEAFF.

The chain couples TRBV6-2 or TRBV6-3 to TRBJ2-1; 11 nucleotides line up with TRBD2. The germline gives CDR1 MNHEY, CDR2 SVGEGT. The CDR3 length is 15 residues. V lost 7 bases, J lost 1 base, and 3 bases stayed unmatched. DNA of the CDR3: TGTGCCAGCACCCCTAGCGGGAGGTCCTACAATGAGCAGTTCTTC. Protein: CASTPSGRSYNEQFF.

The chain has TRBV7-8 and TRBJ2-1; D is perhaps TRBD2 (5 bases). V lost 1 base, J lost 8 bases, and 9 bases lay in between. In germline, CDR1 is SGHVS, CDR2 FQNEAQ. This CDR3 has 13 residues. The CDR3: CASSLVAGHEQFF. For the CDR3, the DNA is TGTGCCAGCAGCTTAGTCGCGGGCCATGAGCAGTTCTTC.

The chain couples TRBV7-9 to TRBJ2-6, with D possibly TRBD2 on 5 matching bases. Germline V CDR1 and CDR2: SEHNR, FQNEAQ (reference sequence). This CDR3 is built from 19 residues. V gave up 1 base and J gave up 0 bases, with 16 bases separating them. The CDR3 protein is CASSLGLRASVSGANVLTF. CDR3 sequence (DNA): TGTGCCAGCAGCTTAGGACTGCGGGCTAGTGTCTCTGGGGCCAACGTCCTGACTTTC.

The chain links TRBV5-3 to TRBJ2-1, with 12 bases that match TRBD1. TRBV5-3 is an ORF; its function is uncertain. This CDR3 has 15 residues. J lost 6 bases, V lost 4 bases, and 5 bases had no gene match. As DNA, the CDR3 is TGTGCCAGAAGCACCGGGACAGGGGGCGGCAATGAGCAGTTCTTC. Protein sequence: CARSTGTGGGNEQFF.